Each of the 19 T cell receptor beta chains below was sequenced from the same sample in a study of T cell changes during pregnancy in multiple sclerosis. Generated by immunoSEQ multiplex PCR, the TCRdb table keeps only in-frame clones and is missing some. The sample consists of under 100,000 clones, 90% to 95% of them appearing once. The sample consisted of peripheral blood, taken in the second trimester of pregnancy. All receptors come from a female donor with multiple sclerosis, enrolled in a pregnancy study.

This chain links TRBV10-1 with TRBJ1-5; no definite D call. Trimming cost V 4 bases and J 1 base, with 2 bases left between them. Germline values: CDR1 WNHNN, CDR2 SYGVQD (reference sequence). CDR3 length: 12 amino acids. In nucleotides, the CDR3 is TGCGCCAGCAGTGTAAGCAATCAGCCCCAGCATTTT. Protein sequence: CASSVSNQPQHF.

V is TRBV11-1 and J is TRBJ2-3; D perhaps matches TRBD2 (5 bases). Per germline, CDR1 SGHAT and CDR2 FQDESV (reference sequence). The CDR3 is made up of 16 amino acids. V lost 5 bases and J lost 2, with 17 bases in between. The chain's CDR3 is CASSLTGDKITDTQYF. The CDR3 coding sequence is TGTGCCAGCAGCCTAACCGGGGATAAGATCACAGATACGCAGTATTTT.

The chain carries TRBV5-1 and TRBJ1-4; TRBD1 aligns across 9 bases. CDR3 size: 16 residues. Trimming removed 4 bases from V and 8 bases from J; junction bases left unmatched: 12. Germline CDR1 is SGHRS and CDR2 is YFSETQ. CDR3 sequence reads: CASSSNSGTGNEKLFF. In nucleotides, the CDR3 is TGCGCCAGCAGCAGCAACTCCGGGACAGGGAACGAAAAACTGTTTTTT.

The chain links TRBV4-3 to TRBJ2-7; 9 bases line up with TRBD2. Germline V gives CDR1 LGHNA, CDR2 YSLEER. The V segment lost 4 bases and the J segment 5 bases; nucleotides outside the gene matches: 9. There are 15 residues in the CDR3. The CDR3 sequence: CASSLEASGINEQYF. CDR3 coding DNA: TGCGCCAGCAGCCTGGAGGCTAGCGGGATTAACGAGCAGTACTTC.

This sequence joins TRBV28 and TRBJ1-5; 8 positions match TRBD1. V dropped 6 bases and J dropped 2; count of bases not matched to a gene: 6. CDR3 length: 15 residues. Per germline, CDR1 MDHEN and CDR2 SYDVKM. CDR3 protein: CASRLPGQGNQPQHF. DNA of the CDR3: TGTGCCAGCAGATTGCCGGGACAGGGCAATCAGCCCCAGCATTTT.

J is TRBJ1-2 and V is TRBV10-1; perhaps TRBD1 as D (5 bases). The CDR3 contains 16 residues. CDR1 is WNHNN, CDR2 SYGVQD, per germline (reference sequence). V was cut by 6 bases and J by 0 bases, with 17 bases left in between. CDR3 amino acids: CASSPPRTPPNYGYTF. The CDR3, as DNA: TGCGCCAGCAGCCCACCCAGGACACCGCCTAACTATGGCTACACCTTC.

V is TRBV10-3 and J is TRBJ2-5; D remains unclear. CDR3 length equals 13 residues. The ends were cut back, 7 bases at V and 2 bases at J, with 11 bases in the middle. Germline values: CDR1 ENHRY, CDR2 SYGVKD. In nucleotides, the CDR3 is TGTGCCATCAAAAGCGACGGTCAAGAGACCCAGTACTTC. Encoded protein: CAIKSDGQETQYF.

CDR3 DNA: TGTGCTAGTGGTTTGGCAGGGACAGCGTATACTGAAGCTTTCTTT. The encoded protein is CASGLAGTAYTEAFF. The chain is built from TRBV12-5 and TRBJ1-1, with 7 positions matching TRBD1. The V gene's germline CDR1 is LGHNT and CDR2 FRNRAP. This CDR3 spans 15 amino acids. J gave up 5 bases and V 1 base, and 7 bases lay outside the gene matches.

The genes are TRBV25-1 and TRBJ2-4; TRBD2 is a possible D gene (5 bases). The V and J ends lost 3 bases and 7 bases respectively, with 16 bases between them. The CDR3 covers 15 residues. The V gene's germline CDR1 is MGHDK and CDR2 SYGVNS. CDR3 residues: CASSEVGQPGNIQYF. The CDR3, as DNA: TGTGCCAGCAGTGAGGTTGGCCAGCCGGGGAACATTCAGTACTTC.

The V and J genes are TRBV14 and TRBJ2-1, with 7 bases lining up with TRBD2. The CDR3 spans 13 residues. Trimming took 8 bases from V and 7 from J; bases not matched to a gene: 8. The V gene's germline CDR1 is SGHDN and CDR2 FVKESK. The CDR3 region has the DNA TGTGCCAGCCGAGGACTAGGGAGAAATGAGCAGTTCTTC. Translated, it gives CASRGLGRNEQFF. The full variable domain, in which reference TRBV14 and TRBJ2-1 provide the parts outside the CDR3, is EAGVTQFPSHSVIEKGQTVTLRCDPISGHDNLYWYRRVMGKEIKFLLHFVKESKQDESGMPNNRFLAERTGGTYSTLKVQPAELEDSGVYFCASRGLGRNEQFFGPGTRLTVL.

The CDR3 sequence: CASSSAFGHSSGVQYF. DNA of the CDR3: TGTGCCAGCAGCTCCGCTTTTGGACACTCTTCAGGTGTGCAGTATTTT. The V call is TRBV11-2, the J call TRBJ2-3; TRBD1 might be the D (5 bases). CDR1 and CDR2 from the germline V gene are SGHAT and FQNNGV. The CDR3 is made up of 16 amino acids. V was clipped by 4 bases and J by 11 bases, with 25 bases between them.

CDR3 DNA sequence: TGTGCCAGTCGCAACGGGAGCTCCTACGAGCAGTACTTC. This translates into CASRNGSSYEQYF. The J gene is TRBJ2-7, the V gene TRBV19, with D possibly TRBD2 on 6 matching bases. There are 13 residues in the CDR3. V lost 8 bases and J 0 bases, leaving 11 bases between the germline ends. Germline lookup yields CDR1 LNHDA and CDR2 SQIVND (reference sequence).

The chain has TRBV6-1 and TRBJ1-2; the D is unclear. Per the germline V gene, CDR1 is MNHNS and CDR2 is SASEGT. V was cut by 9 bases and J by 0 bases, with 17 bases left in between. The CDR3 has 15 residues. CDR3 nucleotides: TGTGCCAGTAAAGTTAACGGGATTTCTAACTATGGCTACACCTTC. Its translation: CASKVNGISNYGYTF.

J is TRBJ1-2 and V is TRBV19; 9 bases are shared with TRBD1. After removal of 9 bases from V and 7 bases from J, the junction contained 9 bases not matched to a gene. The CDR3 covers 13 residues. Germline CDR1 reads LNHDA; CDR2 reads SQIVND (reference sequence). CDR3 DNA: TGTGCCAGCGACGACAGGGGGGCCTCTGGCTACACCTTC. This sequence encodes CASDDRGASGYTF.

The rearrangement joins TRBV27 to TRBJ1-3, with D unclear. Germline values: CDR1 MNHEY, CDR2 SMNVEV (reference sequence). The germline V and J ends were trimmed by 5 bases and 4 bases, with 9 bases remaining between them. The CDR3 has 13 residues. The CDR3 spells CASSVSSGNTIYF. CDR3 nucleotides: TGTGCCAGCAGTGTTTCATCCGGAAACACCATATATTTT.

This rearrangement joins TRBV5-1 to TRBJ2-2; a weak D match, TRBD2 (5 bases). The germline V gene has CDR1 SGHRS and CDR2 YFSETQ. CDR3 size: 18 residues. The V and J ends lost 0 bases and 0 bases respectively, with 15 bases between them. The CDR3 loop is CASSLVLTAGSNTGELFF. The CDR3 DNA is TGCGCCAGCAGCTTGGTATTGACGGCGGGCTCGAACACCGGGGAGCTGTTTTTT.

This chain uses TRBV7-3 with TRBJ2-1, with D unclear. V dropped 3 bases and J dropped 9 bases, with 12 bases sitting between them. Per germline, CDR1 SGHTA and CDR2 FQGTGA. The CDR3 extends over 13 amino acids. DNA of the CDR3: TGTGCCAGCAGCTTGGTCCTTAGCTCTGAGCAGTTCTTC. It is translated as CASSLVLSSEQFF.

The gene calls are TRBV19 and TRBJ2-1; 7 positions agree with TRBD2. Germline trimming cut 9 bases from V and 4 bases from J; bases unmatched to any gene: 6. The CDR3 has 13 residues. Germline loops: CDR1 LNHDA, CDR2 SQIVND (reference sequence). CDR3: CASGGLVYNEQFF. Here the CDR3 DNA reads TGTGCCAGCGGAGGACTAGTATACAATGAGCAGTTCTTC. Full variable domain (rest looked up from reference TRBV19 and TRBJ2-1): DGGITQSPKYLFRKEGQNVTLSCEQNLNHDAMYWYRQDPGQGLRLIYYSQIVNDFQKGDIAEGYSVSREKKESFPLTVTSAQKNPTAFYLCASGGLVYNEQFFGPGTRLTVL.

The V and J genes are TRBV9 and TRBJ1-3; 9 bases match TRBD1. Germline CDR1 reads SGDLS; CDR2 reads YYNGEE. The CDR3 length is 17 residues. The V segment lost 2 bases and the J segment 2 bases; nucleotides outside the gene matches: 8. The CDR3 protein is CASSVFGDRVAGNTIYF. Written as DNA, the CDR3 is TGTGCCAGCAGCGTTTTCGGGGACAGGGTAGCTGGAAACACCATATATTTT.